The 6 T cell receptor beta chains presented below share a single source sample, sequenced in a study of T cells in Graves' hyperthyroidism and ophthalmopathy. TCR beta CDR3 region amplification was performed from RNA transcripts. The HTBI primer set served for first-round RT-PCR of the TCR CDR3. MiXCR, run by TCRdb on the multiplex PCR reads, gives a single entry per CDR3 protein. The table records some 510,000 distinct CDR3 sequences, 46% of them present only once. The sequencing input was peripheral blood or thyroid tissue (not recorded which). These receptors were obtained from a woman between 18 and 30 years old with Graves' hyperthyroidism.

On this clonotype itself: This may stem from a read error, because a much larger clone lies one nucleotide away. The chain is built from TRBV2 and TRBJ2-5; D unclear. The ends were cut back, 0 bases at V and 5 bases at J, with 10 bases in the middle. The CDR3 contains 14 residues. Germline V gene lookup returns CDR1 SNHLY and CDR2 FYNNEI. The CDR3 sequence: CASSEAGSWETQYF. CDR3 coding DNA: TGTGCCAGCAGTGAAGCGGGCTCGTGGGAGACCCAGTACTTC.

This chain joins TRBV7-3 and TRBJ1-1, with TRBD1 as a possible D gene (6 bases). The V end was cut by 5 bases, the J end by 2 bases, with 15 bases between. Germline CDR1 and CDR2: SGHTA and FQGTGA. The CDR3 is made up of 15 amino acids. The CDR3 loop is CASSAWTVKNTEAFF. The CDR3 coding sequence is TGTGCCAGCAGCGCTTGGACAGTGAAAAACACTGAAGCTTTCTTT.

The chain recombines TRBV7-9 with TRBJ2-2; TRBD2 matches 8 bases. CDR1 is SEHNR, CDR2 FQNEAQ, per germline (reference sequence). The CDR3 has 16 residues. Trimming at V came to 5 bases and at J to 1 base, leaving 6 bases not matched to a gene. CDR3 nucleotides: TGTGCCAGCAGCCTAAAGGGACTAGTGAACACCGGGGAGCTGTTTTTT. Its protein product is CASSLKGLVNTGELFF.

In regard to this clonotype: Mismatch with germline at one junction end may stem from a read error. CDR3 loop: CSARDGTSDYGQYF. Written as DNA, the CDR3 is TGCAGTGCTAGAGATGGGACTAGCGATTACGGGCAGTACTTC. The chain joins TRBV20-1 to TRBJ2-7, with 10 bases lining up with TRBD2. The germline gives CDR1 DFQATT, CDR2 SNEGSKA (reference sequence). The length of the CDR3 is 14 residues.

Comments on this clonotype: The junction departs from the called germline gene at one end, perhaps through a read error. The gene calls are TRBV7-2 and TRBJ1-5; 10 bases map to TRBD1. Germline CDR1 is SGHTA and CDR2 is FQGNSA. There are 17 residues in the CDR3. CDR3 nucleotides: TGCGCCAGCAGCCAAGTCGGGACAGGGGTTCCGAATCAGCCCCAGCATTTT. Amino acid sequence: CASSQVGTGVPNQPQHF.

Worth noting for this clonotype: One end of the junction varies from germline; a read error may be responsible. The CDR3 region has the DNA TGCGCCAGCAGCCAAGTTTCCAGCGGGAGGGCCAGGGAGACCCAGTACTTC. Its translation is CASSQVSSGRARETQYF. V gene TRBV7-2 combines with J gene TRBJ2-5; 10 bases are shared with TRBD2. The CDR3 consists of 17 residues. Germline V gene data show CDR1 as SGHTA and CDR2 as FQGNSA.